A selection of T cell receptor beta chains follows, all from one sample in a study of blood T cell repertoires in COVID-19. Assay used: immunoSEQ multiplex PCR; TCRdb lists only in-frame clones, some missing. The sample yields about 150,000 clones, over 80% seen once. Sequenced material: peripheral blood. The receptors were sampled from an elderly man with acute or convalescent COVID-19. Both conserved end residues are part of each CDR3. Each record gives: D gene, J gene, V gene, CDR3 DNA, CDR3 protein. A D gene is named only where the DNA matches it firmly.

d_gene: TRBD1
j_gene: TRBJ1-3
v_gene: TRBV3-1/TRBV3-2
CDR3nt: TGTGCCAGCAGCCCCCAGGGACAGGTTGCCGGAAACACCATATATTTT
CDR3aa: CASSPQGQVAGNTIYF

d_gene: NA
j_gene: TRBJ2-5
v_gene: TRBV7-7
CDR3nt: TGTGCTAGCAGCTTAGGAGCGGGTGGGGAGACCCAGTACTTC
CDR3aa: CASSLGAGGETQYF

d_gene: TRBD1
j_gene: TRBJ2-2
v_gene: TRBV24-1
CDR3nt: TGTGCCACCAGTGATGTGGGGACAGGGTCGGCCGGGGAGCTGTTTTTT
CDR3aa: CATSDVGTGSAGELFF

d_gene: NA
j_gene: TRBJ1-1
v_gene: TRBV18
CDR3nt: TGTGCCAGCTCAGCAGGGTCCACTGAAGCTTTCTTT
CDR3aa: CASSAGSTEAFF

d_gene: NA
j_gene: TRBJ2-1
v_gene: TRBV28
CDR3nt: TGTGCCAGCACCCAGGACAGTAATGAGCAGTTCTTC
CDR3aa: CASTQDSNEQFF

d_gene: NA
j_gene: TRBJ1-5
v_gene: TRBV20-1
CDR3nt: TGCAGTGCTAGTACAGGTAATCAGCCCCAGCATTTT
CDR3aa: CSASTGNQPQHF

d_gene: NA
j_gene: TRBJ2-6
v_gene: TRBV19
CDR3nt: TGTGCCAGTACGAACAGGGGGGGAGGGGCCAACGTCCTGACTTTC
CDR3aa: CASTNRGGGANVLTF

d_gene: NA
j_gene: TRBJ1-5
v_gene: TRBV2
CDR3nt: TGTGCCAGCAGTGAGGCCAATAGCAATCAGCCCCAGCATTTT
CDR3aa: CASSEANSNQPQHF

d_gene: TRBD1
j_gene: TRBJ2-6
v_gene: TRBV18
CDR3nt: TGTGCCAGCTCACCGGGACAGGGGGTTGGGGCCAACGTCCTGACTTTC
CDR3aa: CASSPGQGVGANVLTF

d_gene: NA
j_gene: TRBJ1-3
v_gene: TRBV28
CDR3nt: TGTGCCAGCAGTTTTCGTCAGGGAGGGCCCTCTGGAAACACCATATATTTT
CDR3aa: CASSFRQGGPSGNTIYF

d_gene: TRBD1
j_gene: TRBJ1-2
v_gene: TRBV6-1
CDR3nt: TGTGCCAGCAGTGATGCAGGGGGCGACTACACCTTC
CDR3aa: CASSDAGGDYTF

d_gene: NA
j_gene: TRBJ1-4
v_gene: TRBV7-9
CDR3nt: TGTGCCAGCAGCCTCCAGGGGCCAACTAATGAAAAACTGTTTTTT
CDR3aa: CASSLQGPTNEKLFF

d_gene: TRBD1
j_gene: TRBJ1-4
v_gene: TRBV10-3
CDR3nt: TGTGCCAGCGGATTGGACAGGGAAGGAAAACTGTTTTTT
CDR3aa: CASGLDREGKLFF

d_gene: TRBD1
j_gene: TRBJ1-2
v_gene: TRBV30
CDR3nt: TGTGCCTGGAGTGTACGGTGGCAGGGACAGGGTATAGACTATGGCTACACCTTC
CDR3aa: CAWSVRWQGQGIDYGYTF

d_gene: NA
j_gene: TRBJ2-3
v_gene: TRBV21-1
CDR3nt: TGTGCCAGGGGGACTGAAACAGATACGCAGTATTTT
CDR3aa: CARGTETDTQYF